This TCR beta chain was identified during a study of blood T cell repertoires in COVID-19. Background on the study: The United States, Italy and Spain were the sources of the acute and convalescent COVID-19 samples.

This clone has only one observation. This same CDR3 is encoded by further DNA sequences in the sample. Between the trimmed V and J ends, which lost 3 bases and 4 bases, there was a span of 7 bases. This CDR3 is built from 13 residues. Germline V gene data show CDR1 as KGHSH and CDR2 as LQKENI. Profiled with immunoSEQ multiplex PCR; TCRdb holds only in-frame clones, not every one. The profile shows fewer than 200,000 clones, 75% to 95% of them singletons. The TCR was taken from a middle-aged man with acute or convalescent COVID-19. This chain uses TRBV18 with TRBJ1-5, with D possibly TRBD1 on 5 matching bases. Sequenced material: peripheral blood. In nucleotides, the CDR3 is TGTGCCAGCTCACCGGGGGGGAATCAGCCCCAGCATTTT. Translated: CASSPGGNQPQHF.